The 31 T cell receptor beta chains below were found in one sample sequenced in a study of CD8 T cells in Susac syndrome. RNA, at 0.5 to 1 ug, was reverse transcribed with random hexamers. TCRdb used MiXCR to reprocess the immunoSEQ multiplex PCR reads, holding one entry per CDR3 protein. Among fewer than 250,000 distinct CDR3 sequences listed, approximately 93% were seen once. Sequencing input: CD4+ T cells from PBMCs. These receptors originate from a human donor in good health.

The chain has TRBV7-9 and TRBJ2-1; D gene uncertain. Germline V gene lookup returns CDR1 SEHNR and CDR2 FQNEAQ (reference sequence). The CDR3 is 15 amino acids. Trimming cost V 5 bases and J 3 bases, with 14 bases left between them. The CDR3 reads CASSLRPNSYNEQFF. The CDR3 bases are TGTGCCAGCAGCCTTAGACCTAACAGCTACAATGAGCAGTTCTTC.

The genes are TRBV27 and TRBJ1-2; 9 bases are shared with TRBD1. The CDR3 has 15 amino acids. The V gene's germline CDR1 is MNHEY and CDR2 SMNVEV (reference sequence). The trim removed 2 bases at V and 4 bases at J, leaving 5 bases unmatched. CDR3 DNA: TGTGCCAGCAGTTTAGGACAGGGGTCCCTCTATGGCTACACCTTC. Encoded protein: CASSLGQGSLYGYTF.

In its sample, this clonotype was seen once. The chain employs TRBV10-3 and TRBJ2-6, with D uncertain. V shed 11 bases and J shed 0 bases, with 17 bases lying between them. The CDR3 totals 16 residues. The germline V gene encodes CDR1 ENHRY and CDR2 SYGVKD. This CDR3 reads CAAEDGRLSGANVLTF. As DNA, the CDR3 is TGTGCCGCTGAAGATGGGCGGCTCTCTGGGGCCAACGTCCTGACTTTC.

This clonotype was observed a single time. The chain couples TRBV4-1 to TRBJ1-5, with no clear D. Germline V gives CDR1 MGHRA, CDR2 YSYEKL. The V and J ends lost 1 base and 6 bases respectively, with 10 bases between them. The CDR3 is 14 residues long. Here the CDR3 reads CASSQGPWVQPQHF. CDR3 nucleotides: TGCGCCAGCAGCCAAGGGCCCTGGGTTCAGCCCCAGCATTTT.

The chain couples TRBV6-1 to TRBJ2-7; D perhaps matches TRBD1 (5 bases). The V end lost 7 bases, the J end lost 5 bases, and 12 bases lay between the germline ends. The length of the CDR3 is 12 residues. The germline V gene has CDR1 MNHNS and CDR2 SASEGT. As DNA, the CDR3 is TGTGCCAGCAAACAGGTTCCCCACGAGCAGTACGTC. Amino acids: CASKQVPHEQYV.

V is TRBV29-1 and J is TRBJ1-1; D remains ambiguous. Trimming stripped 6 bases from V and 4 bases from J, with 21 bases between. Germline V gene data show CDR1 as SQVTM and CDR2 as ANQGSEA. The CDR3 loop spans 15 amino acids. CDR3 nucleotide sequence: TGCAGCGTCGTGCGAGATGCAAGTTGGGCCACTGAAGCTTTCTTT. This sequence encodes CSVVRDASWATEAFF.

This chain uses TRBV21-1 with TRBJ1-1. TRBV21-1 is noted as a pseudogene. CDR3 length: 16 amino acids. The CDR3 spells CASRGDGSKMNTEAFF. CDR3 DNA sequence: TGTGCCAGCAGGGGAGACGGTTCTAAAATGAACACTGAAGCTTTCTTT.

The gene calls are TRBV7-2 and TRBJ2-5; possibly TRBD2 for D (5 bases). The CDR3 is 16 residues long. V shed 1 base and J shed 2 bases, with 14 bases lying between them. CDR1 SGHTA and CDR2 FQGNSA come from the germline V gene. The CDR3 region is CASSLVSSRGQETQYF. The DNA of the CDR3 is TGTGCCAGCAGCTTAGTTAGCTCCCGGGGTCAAGAGACCCAGTACTTC.

This chain joins TRBV7-2 and TRBJ1-3; D might be TRBD1 (5 bases). With 5 bases removed from V and 2 bases from J, the gap between germline ends came to 19 bases. CDR1 is SGHTA, CDR2 FQGNSA, per germline. The CDR3 has 17 residues. The CDR3 loop reads CASSLLSRGMAGNTIYF. The CDR3 nucleotides are TGTGCCAGCAGCCTCTTGTCTCGGGGCATGGCTGGAAACACCATATATTTT. The full variable domain, rest sourced from reference TRBV7-2 and TRBJ1-3, is GAGVSQSPSNKVTEKGKDVELRCDPISGHTALYWYRQSLGQGLEFLIYFQGNSAPDKSGLPSDRFSAERTGGSVSTLTIQRTQQEDSAVYLCASSLLSRGMAGNTIYFGEGSWLTVV.

The V gene is TRBV6-5, the J gene TRBJ2-5, with D hard to call. Germline V lookup: CDR1 MNHEY, CDR2 SVGAGI. CDR3 size: 13 residues. Trimming took 0 bases from V and 7 from J, leaving 9 bases between them. The CDR3 region has the DNA TGTGCCAGCAGTTACTCAACCCATGGGACCCAGTACTTC. Translating gives CASSYSTHGTQYF.

V is TRBV20-1 and J is TRBJ2-6; perhaps TRBD1 as D (6 bases). Trimming took 6 bases from V and 10 from J, leaving 22 bases between them. Germline V gives CDR1 DFQATT, CDR2 SNEGSKA (reference sequence). This CDR3 comprises 15 residues. The CDR3 DNA is TGCAGTGCCCCCGGCAGGGGTATTGCTGGGAACGTCCTGACTTTC. It is translated as CSAPGRGIAGNVLTF.

This clonotype appeared once. The chain employs TRBV6-1 and TRBJ2-7, with D possibly TRBD1 on 6 matching bases. V lost 3 bases and J 0 bases, leaving 9 bases between the germline ends. Germline CDR1 reads MNHNS; CDR2 reads SASEGT. This CDR3 region has 14 residues. CDR3 in amino acids: CASSEQGRSYEQYV. As DNA, the CDR3 is TGTGCCAGCAGTGAGCAGGGGCGCTCCTACGAGCAGTACGTC.

On this clonotype itself: One end of the junction varies from germline; a read error may be responsible. The chain is built from TRBV29-1 and TRBJ1-1, with TRBD1 as a possible D gene (5 bases). This CDR3 is built from 10 residues. From germline, CDR1 is SQVTM and CDR2 ANQGSEA. In nucleotides, the CDR3 is TGCAGCGGGGGGAACATTGAAGCTTTCTTT. Translation gives CSGGNIEAFF. The entire variable domain, with the rest obtained from reference TRBV29-1 and TRBJ1-1, is as follows: SAVISQKPSRDICQRGTSLTIQCQVDSQVTMMFWYRQQPGQSLTLIATANQGSEATYESGFVIDKFPISRPNLTFSTLTVSNMSPEDSSIYLCSGGNIEAFFGQGTRLTVV.

The CDR3 here is CASRVPGTSVETQYF. For the CDR3, the DNA is TGTGCCAGCAGGGTTCCCGGGACTAGCGTAGAGACCCAGTACTTC. The V call is TRBV7-2, the J call TRBJ2-5; 10 bases line up with TRBD2. CDR1 is SGHTA, CDR2 FQGNSA, per germline. V lost 6 bases to trimming and J lost 4 bases; unmatched junction nucleotides: 8. This CDR3 is 15 amino acids long.

J is TRBJ2-1 and V is TRBV5-4; D gene uncertain. This CDR3 region has 14 residues. In germline, CDR1 is SGHNT, CDR2 YYREEE (reference sequence). V lost 4 bases and J 2 bases, leaving 10 bases between the germline ends. CDR3 nucleotide sequence: TGTGCCAGCAGCCCAAAAATGGCCTACAATGAGCAGTTCTTC. Protein product: CASSPKMAYNEQFF.

V gene TRBV5-1 combines with J gene TRBJ2-5; unclear D gene. The CDR3 is 12 residues long. V lost 4 bases to trimming and J lost 0 bases, with 4 bases between them. Germline CDR1 reads SGHRS; CDR2 reads YFSETQ. CDR3 nucleotides: TGCGCCAGCAGCACAAACCAAGAGACCCAGTACTTC. It specifies CASSTNQETQYF.

V is TRBV20-1 and J is TRBJ1-1; D uncertain. V gave up 3 bases and J gave up 11 bases, with 13 bases separating them. CDR1 is DFQATT and CDR2 is SNEGSKA in the germline V gene (reference sequence). This CDR3 has 11 amino acids. The CDR3 sequence is CSARGSGFAFF. Written as DNA, the CDR3 is TGCAGTGCTAGGGGATCGGGGTTTGCTTTCTTT.

The chain has TRBV2 and TRBJ1-6; 7 bases agree with TRBD1. Germline trimming cut 8 bases from V and 15 bases from J; bases unmatched to any gene: 22. CDR3 length: 16 amino acids. Germline CDR1 reads SNHLY; CDR2 reads FYNNEI. The chain's CDR3 is CASVSAGQPFPPYLHF. As DNA, the CDR3 is TGTGCCAGCGTAAGCGCGGGACAGCCTTTCCCTCCCTACCTCCACTTT.

The CDR3 DNA reads TGTGCCAGCAGTGCGGGGCCCCACAGGGGTAATTCACCCCTCCACTTT. Protein product: CASSAGPHRGNSPLHF. V and J are TRBV27 and TRBJ1-6, with TRBD1 matching 7 bases. Germline assignment: CDR1 MNHEY and CDR2 SMNVEV (reference sequence). The CDR3 is 16 amino acids. The V gene end was trimmed by 5 bases and the J gene end by 6 bases; junction bases not matched to a gene: 10.

The chain combines TRBV19 with TRBJ2-5; D remains ambiguous. This CDR3 contains 13 residues. With 5 bases removed from V and 1 base from J, the gap between germline ends came to 8 bases. Germline loops: CDR1 LNHDA, CDR2 SQIVND (reference sequence). CDR3 sequence: CASSQQLQETQYF. The DNA for the CDR3 is TGTGCCAGTAGTCAGCAGCTCCAAGAGACCCAGTACTTC.

The chain links TRBV12-3 or TRBV12-4 to TRBJ1-2; 12 bases line up with TRBD1. The CDR3 is 14 residues long. J was trimmed by 7 bases and V by 6 bases; bases with no gene match: 6. This chain's CDR3 is CASRTGQGAIGYTF. The CDR3 nucleotides read TGTGCCAGCAGGACGGGACAGGGGGCGATTGGCTACACCTTC.

The CDR3 protein is CASSLKLRGDIQYF. The CDR3 DNA is TGCGCCAGCAGCTTGAAGCTCAGAGGCGACATTCAGTACTTC. The V and J genes are TRBV5-1 and TRBJ2-4; D not certain. The CDR3 consists of 14 residues. V lost 1 base to trimming and J lost 8 bases, with 13 bases between them. Germline values: CDR1 SGHRS, CDR2 YFSETQ.

This chain connects TRBV12-3 or TRBV12-4 to TRBJ2-1; 7 bases agree with TRBD2. The trim removed 3 bases at V and 10 bases at J, leaving 15 bases unmatched. This CDR3 is built from 16 residues. CDR3 loop: CASSFLASGKGWEQFF. CDR3 in DNA: TGTGCCAGCAGTTTTCTTGCTAGCGGAAAAGGGTGGGAGCAGTTCTTC.

The rearrangement links TRBV5-6 to TRBJ1-4; D possibly corresponds to TRBD1 (5 bases). V lost 3 bases, J lost 8 bases, and 11 bases lay in between. The CDR3 length is 13 residues. Germline values: CDR1 SGHDT, CDR2 YYEEEE. CDR3: CASSWSGSEKLFF. The CDR3 region has the DNA TGTGCCAGCAGCTGGTCAGGGAGCGAAAAACTGTTTTTT.

The chain couples TRBV19 to TRBJ1-5; D is uncertain. Germline-derived CDR1 and CDR2 are LNHDA and SQIVND (reference sequence). This CDR3 contains 14 residues. V was trimmed by 4 bases and J by 4 bases, leaving 11 bases between them. CDR3 loop: CASSTISGNQPQHF. CDR3 in DNA: TGTGCCAGTAGTACTATCAGCGGTAATCAGCCCCAGCATTTT.

V gene TRBV5-1 combines with J gene TRBJ1-1; 7 nucleotides line up with TRBD1. This CDR3 region has 16 residues. Germline V gene data show CDR1 as SGHRS and CDR2 as YFSETQ. Trimming at V came to 2 bases and at J to 2 bases, leaving 9 bases not matched to a gene. The CDR3 nucleotides read TGCGCCAGCAGCTTCGACAGGGTAGGGGCAAACACTGAAGCTTTCTTT. Translation gives CASSFDRVGANTEAFF.

The CDR3 DNA sequence: TGTGCCAGCAGCTTAAGGCCCGGACAGGGAGTCGCTGGAAACACCATATATTTT. Residues: CASSLRPGQGVAGNTIYF. The gene calls are TRBV7-2 and TRBJ1-3; TRBD1 matches at 8 bases. Germline V gene sequence: CDR1 SGHTA, CDR2 FQGNSA. With 2 bases clipped from V and 2 bases from J, the junction kept 11 bases outside the gene matches. The CDR3 runs to 18 residues.

This clonotype showed up just once. The J gene is TRBJ2-2, the V gene TRBV19; D uncertain. This CDR3 comprises 11 residues. CDR1 is LNHDA and CDR2 is SQIVND in the germline V gene (reference sequence). Trimming stripped 8 bases from V and 5 bases from J, with 6 bases between. The CDR3 DNA reads TGTGCCAGTCGGCAGACCGGGGAGCTGTTTTTT. Its protein product is CASRQTGELFF.

This clonotype has a single count. The V call is TRBV9, the J call TRBJ1-1; D remains unclear. V lost 2 bases and J lost 4, with 12 bases in between. The germline V gene encodes CDR1 SGDLS and CDR2 YYNGEE. The CDR3 consists of 14 residues. The DNA for the CDR3 is TGTGCCAGCAGCGTCCGCTATGGTTTCACTGAAGCTTTCTTT. Translated, it gives CASSVRYGFTEAFF.

This chain connects TRBV6-5 to TRBJ2-1; D not certain. Trimming stripped 0 bases from V and 2 bases from J, with 5 bases between. Germline V lookup: CDR1 MNHEY, CDR2 SVGAGI. The CDR3 is 14 amino acids. The CDR3 loop reads CASSYSGPYNEQFF. CDR3 sequence (DNA): TGTGCCAGCAGTTACTCTGGGCCCTACAATGAGCAGTTCTTC.

The rearrangement joins TRBV6-6 to TRBJ2-5; D remains ambiguous. There are 12 residues in the CDR3. Germline CDR1 reads MNHNY; CDR2 reads SVGAGI (reference sequence). Deletions cut 6 bases from V and 5 bases from J, with 10 bases between. This CDR3 reads CASRREEETQYF. CDR3 nucleotides: TGTGCCAGCAGGAGAGAGGAGGAGACCCAGTACTTC.